This T cell receptor (beta chain) came from a study of Ad26.COV2.S vaccination and SARS-CoV-2 variants. Profiled with immunoSEQ multiplex PCR; TCRdb holds only in-frame clones, not every one. The data contain 200,000 to 300,000 clones, around 88% of them singletons. Treatment reported: roughly 19 received Ad26.COV2.S at low or high dose, single or two shots; about 5 received placebo; per-sample allocation not given. Samples came from day 63 after the first vaccine or placebo injection. Trimming cost V 1 base and J 6 bases, with 10 bases left between them. Looked up from germline, CDR1 is LGHDT and CDR2 is YNNKEL (reference sequence). The CDR3 has 14 residues.

This clonotype was sampled from a person aged 18-65 years who received the Ad26.COV2.S COVID-19 vaccine or a placebo. This specimen was peripheral blood, taken in a trial of Ad26.COV2.S vaccine versus placebo. This chain links TRBV3-1 (or the pseudogene TRBV3-2) with TRBJ1-5; D gene unclear. For the CDR3, the DNA is TGTGCCAGCAGCCAAGTGGGGAAGAGTCAGCCCCAGCATTTT. This codes for CASSQVGKSQPQHF.